A selection of T cell receptor beta chains follows, all from one sample in a study of technical replicates of blood from several donors. Repertoires were generated with immunoSEQ multiplex PCR, while TCRdb's copy carries only in-frame clones and drops some. In the table there are around 79,000 clones, roughly 90% of which are singletons. Sequencing input: T cells isolated from PBMCs. These receptors all come from a human donor in good health. Both conserved end residues are part of each CDR3. Each record gives: V gene, J gene, CDR3 length, D gene, clone size, CDR3 DNA, CDR3 protein. D genes are given only for firm matches. A row's size may be missing; if present it is once, few, many or a size class.

v_gene: TRBV6-5
j_gene: TRBJ1-2
len: 14
d_gene: -
abundance: few
CDR3nt: TGTGCCAGCAGGCCCTTCGACAGAGACTATGGCTACACCTTC
CDR3aa: CASRPFDRDYGYTF

v_gene: TRBV15
j_gene: TRBJ1-5
len: 15
d_gene: -
abundance: -
CDR3nt: TGTGCCACCAGCAGCAGACAGTATAGCAATCAGCCCCAGCATTTT
CDR3aa: CATSSRQYSNQPQHF

v_gene: TRBV7-6
j_gene: TRBJ2-1
len: 13
d_gene: TRBD2
abundance: -
CDR3nt: TGTGCCAGCAGCTCGGGACTAGCGAATGAGCAGTTCTTC
CDR3aa: CASSSGLANEQFF

v_gene: TRBV15
j_gene: TRBJ2-1
len: 16
d_gene: -
abundance: once
CDR3nt: TGTGCCACCAGCAGAGATGGAGGGAGCTCCTACAATGAGCAGTTCTTC
CDR3aa: CATSRDGGSSYNEQFF

v_gene: TRBV5-1
j_gene: TRBJ2-7
len: 14
d_gene: TRBD1
abundance: -
CDR3nt: TGCGCCAGCAGCCCATCGACAGGGCCCGTGGAGCAGTACTTC
CDR3aa: CASSPSTGPVEQYF

v_gene: TRBV29-1
j_gene: TRBJ2-3
len: 13
d_gene: -
abundance: -
CDR3nt: TGCAGCGTTCTCGGACAGAGCACAGATACGCAGTATTTT
CDR3aa: CSVLGQSTDTQYF

v_gene: TRBV27
j_gene: TRBJ1-4
len: 15
d_gene: -
abundance: -
CDR3nt: TGTGCCAGCAAGCTCTCGGAGGAGACTAATGAAAAACTGTTTTTT
CDR3aa: CASKLSEETNEKLFF

v_gene: TRBV5-1
j_gene: TRBJ1-3
len: 16
d_gene: -
abundance: -
CDR3nt: TGCGCCAGCAGCTTCCGCGGCGTAGGGGGTACAAACACCATATATTTT
CDR3aa: CASSFRGVGGTNTIYF

v_gene: TRBV29-1
j_gene: TRBJ2-5
len: 11
d_gene: TRBD1
abundance: -
CDR3nt: TGCAGCGTTGCGACAGGGGAGACCCAGTACTTC
CDR3aa: CSVATGETQYF

v_gene: TRBV18
j_gene: TRBJ1-1
len: 14
d_gene: -
abundance: many
CDR3nt: TGTGCCAGCTCACCAACAGTACACGTCACTGAAGCTTTCTTT
CDR3aa: CASSPTVHVTEAFF

v_gene: TRBV19
j_gene: TRBJ2-7
len: 16
d_gene: TRBD2
abundance: -
CDR3nt: TGTGCCAGTAGGGCATCGGGACTAGCGGGGACCTACGAGCAGTACTTC
CDR3aa: CASRASGLAGTYEQYF

v_gene: TRBV28
j_gene: TRBJ1-1
len: 11
d_gene: -
abundance: few
CDR3nt: TGTGCCAGCAGTGCCCGGACAGAAGCTTTCTTT
CDR3aa: CASSARTEAFF

v_gene: TRBV6-1
j_gene: TRBJ1-1
len: 13
d_gene: TRBD1
abundance: -
CDR3nt: TGTGCCAGCAGTGAATCAGGGGGCACTGAAGCTTTCTTT
CDR3aa: CASSESGGTEAFF

v_gene: TRBV28
j_gene: TRBJ2-5
len: 16
d_gene: TRBD2
abundance: -
CDR3nt: TGTGCCAGCAGTCGCACCCTCCCTACTAGCGGGAGCTCCCAGTACTTC
CDR3aa: CASSRTLPTSGSSQYF

v_gene: TRBV7-2
j_gene: TRBJ2-3
len: 13
d_gene: -
abundance: -
CDR3nt: TGTGCCAGCAGCTTCGGAGACGGGAGACCTCAGTATTTT
CDR3aa: CASSFGDGRPQYF

v_gene: TRBV7-9
j_gene: TRBJ1-5
len: 14
d_gene: -
abundance: few
CDR3nt: TGTGCCAGCAGCTTTGAGGGTAGTGGGCAGCCCCAGCATTTT
CDR3aa: CASSFEGSGQPQHF

v_gene: TRBV9
j_gene: TRBJ1-1
len: 15
d_gene: -
abundance: -
CDR3nt: TGTGCCAGCAGCGCGCGGGGGACGGTGAACACTGAAGCTTTCTTT
CDR3aa: CASSARGTVNTEAFF

v_gene: TRBV5-1
j_gene: TRBJ2-5
len: 12
d_gene: -
abundance: -
CDR3nt: TGCGCCAGCAGCTCCAGGGAAGAGACCCAGTACTTC
CDR3aa: CASSSREETQYF

v_gene: TRBV28
j_gene: TRBJ2-1
len: 12
d_gene: -
abundance: -
CDR3nt: TGTGCCAGCACTAATAGTGTCAATGAGCAGTTCTTC
CDR3aa: CASTNSVNEQFF

v_gene: TRBV19
j_gene: TRBJ2-7
len: 13
d_gene: -
abundance: -
CDR3nt: TGTGCCAGTAGTATCCTCGGGGACTACGAGCAGTACTTC
CDR3aa: CASSILGDYEQYF

v_gene: TRBV6-6
j_gene: TRBJ2-3
len: 13
d_gene: TRBD2
abundance: once
CDR3nt: TGTGCCAGTTGTAGCGGGGGTCGGAATACGCAGTATTTT
CDR3aa: CASCSGGRNTQYF

v_gene: TRBV30
j_gene: TRBJ1-5
len: 17
d_gene: -
abundance: -
CDR3nt: TGTGCCTGGAGTGTAGGGGTTAGTGGGCCGGACGATCAGCCCCAGCATTTT
CDR3aa: CAWSVGVSGPDDQPQHF

v_gene: TRBV7-9
j_gene: TRBJ2-7
len: 14
d_gene: TRBD1
abundance: -
CDR3nt: TGTGCCAGCAGCTTAACAGGGGGGACCTACGAGCAGTACTTC
CDR3aa: CASSLTGGTYEQYF

v_gene: TRBV11-3
j_gene: TRBJ1-1
len: 12
d_gene: -
abundance: -
CDR3nt: TGTGCCAGCAGCTTAGTCGGACTTGAAGCTTTCTTT
CDR3aa: CASSLVGLEAFF

v_gene: TRBV7-3
j_gene: TRBJ1-5
len: 16
d_gene: -
abundance: -
CDR3nt: TGTGCCAGCAGCTTAAAGGCCAGGGAAGTGAATCAGCCCCAGCATTTT
CDR3aa: CASSLKAREVNQPQHF

v_gene: TRBV5-6
j_gene: TRBJ2-5
len: 15
d_gene: TRBD2
abundance: -
CDR3nt: TGTGCCAGCAGAGCTGCGGGGGGTGTCATAGGGGCCCAGTACTTC
CDR3aa: CASRAAGGVIGAQYF

v_gene: TRBV11-1
j_gene: TRBJ1-6
len: 14
d_gene: -
abundance: -
CDR3nt: TGTGCCAGCAGCTTACGGGGGAATAATTCACCCCTCCACTTT
CDR3aa: CASSLRGNNSPLHF

v_gene: TRBV30
j_gene: TRBJ2-6
len: 17
d_gene: TRBD1
abundance: -
CDR3nt: TGTGCCTGGAGCTGGGACAGGGAAGGGGCTGGGGCCAACGTCCTGACTTTC
CDR3aa: CAWSWDREGAGANVLTF

v_gene: TRBV2
j_gene: TRBJ2-5
len: 16
d_gene: TRBD2
abundance: -
CDR3nt: TGTGCCAGCAGTGAAGTTCTAGCGGGCCTGAAAGAGACCCAGTACTTC
CDR3aa: CASSEVLAGLKETQYF

v_gene: TRBV28
j_gene: TRBJ1-1
len: 15
d_gene: -
abundance: -
CDR3nt: TGTGCCAGCCTGACGGTGGGACATCAGAACACTGAAGCTTTCTTT
CDR3aa: CASLTVGHQNTEAFF

v_gene: TRBV28
j_gene: TRBJ2-7
len: 14
d_gene: -
abundance: -
CDR3nt: TGTGCCAGCAGCCCCCCGGACAAGGACGCGGAGCAGTACTTC
CDR3aa: CASSPPDKDAEQYF

v_gene: TRBV19
j_gene: TRBJ2-1
len: 14
d_gene: TRBD2
abundance: -
CDR3nt: TGTGCCAGTAGCCTCACTAGCGGGAGGCCCAAGCAGTTCTTC
CDR3aa: CASSLTSGRPKQFF

v_gene: TRBV6-4
j_gene: TRBJ2-7
len: 15
d_gene: -
abundance: -
CDR3nt: TGTGCCAGCAGTGACTCGTGGCGGGACCAGTACGAGCAGTACTTC
CDR3aa: CASSDSWRDQYEQYF

v_gene: TRBV11-2
j_gene: TRBJ2-7
len: 14
d_gene: TRBD1
abundance: -
CDR3nt: TGTGCCAGCAGGAATAACAGGGGAATCTACGAGCAGTACTTC
CDR3aa: CASRNNRGIYEQYF

v_gene: TRBV6-5
j_gene: TRBJ2-7
len: 15
d_gene: -
abundance: -
CDR3nt: TGTGCCAGCAGTTACTCGATTGACGGGAGTCCCGAGCAGTACTTC
CDR3aa: CASSYSIDGSPEQYF

v_gene: TRBV30
j_gene: TRBJ2-1
len: 14
d_gene: -
abundance: -
CDR3nt: TGTGCCTGGAGAAGGAAGGGGCCTGGGGATGAGCAGTTCTTC
CDR3aa: CAWRRKGPGDEQFF

v_gene: TRBV5-6
j_gene: TRBJ2-1
len: 15
d_gene: -
abundance: -
CDR3nt: TGTGCCAGCAGCTTGGGAACTAGCACCTACAATGAGCAGTTCTTC
CDR3aa: CASSLGTSTYNEQFF

v_gene: TRBV7-9
j_gene: TRBJ1-3
len: 14
d_gene: -
abundance: -
CDR3nt: TGTGCCAGCAGCCCCAGGCTCTCTGGAAACACCATATATTTT
CDR3aa: CASSPRLSGNTIYF

v_gene: TRBV9
j_gene: TRBJ1-1
len: 13
d_gene: -
abundance: -
CDR3nt: TGTGCCAGCAGCTTAGGACAATACACTGAAGCTTTCTTT
CDR3aa: CASSLGQYTEAFF

v_gene: TRBV4-1
j_gene: TRBJ2-3
len: 14
d_gene: -
abundance: -
CDR3nt: TGCGCCAGCAGCCAAGATTCGTCTCCAGATACGCAGTATTTT
CDR3aa: CASSQDSSPDTQYF

v_gene: TRBV6-1
j_gene: TRBJ1-2
len: 13
d_gene: TRBD1
abundance: -
CDR3nt: TGTGCCAGCAGTGGACAGGGAGGATATGGCTACACCTTC
CDR3aa: CASSGQGGYGYTF

v_gene: TRBV5-1
j_gene: TRBJ2-3
len: 14
d_gene: -
abundance: -
CDR3nt: TGCGCCAGCTTCTGGGGGGAGAGCACAGATACGCAGTATTTT
CDR3aa: CASFWGESTDTQYF

v_gene: TRBV7-9
j_gene: TRBJ1-1
len: 13
d_gene: -
abundance: -
CDR3nt: TGTGCCAGCAGCTTAACAGAGAACACTGAAGCTTTCTTT
CDR3aa: CASSLTENTEAFF

v_gene: TRBV5-1
j_gene: TRBJ2-7
len: 12
d_gene: TRBD2
abundance: -
CDR3nt: TGCGCCAGCAGCTTAGCAGGACTAGGGCAGTACTTC
CDR3aa: CASSLAGLGQYF

v_gene: TRBV6-1
j_gene: TRBJ2-3
len: 15
d_gene: TRBD2
abundance: -
CDR3nt: TGTGCCAGCAGTGCACTAGCGGGAGGAGGAGATACGCAGTATTTT
CDR3aa: CASSALAGGGDTQYF

v_gene: TRBV10-2
j_gene: TRBJ2-5
len: 14
d_gene: TRBD2
abundance: -
CDR3nt: TGCGCCAGCTCCCGACTAGCGGGAGAGGGAGAGCAGTACTTC
CDR3aa: CASSRLAGEGEQYF

v_gene: TRBV7-7
j_gene: TRBJ2-5
len: 14
d_gene: TRBD2
abundance: -
CDR3nt: TGTGCTAGCAGCTCACGAAGGGGAGGGGAGACCCAGTACTTC
CDR3aa: CASSSRRGGETQYF

v_gene: TRBV19
j_gene: TRBJ2-2
len: 13
d_gene: -
abundance: -
CDR3nt: TGTGCCAGCCGGGATAGGGAGTCCGGGGAGCTGTTTTTT
CDR3aa: CASRDRESGELFF

v_gene: TRBV7-2
j_gene: TRBJ2-3
len: 13
d_gene: -
abundance: -
CDR3nt: TGTGCCAGCAGTTGGAGCGGCACAGATACGCAGTATTTT
CDR3aa: CASSWSGTDTQYF

v_gene: TRBV29-1
j_gene: TRBJ2-7
len: 11
d_gene: TRBD2
abundance: -
CDR3nt: TGCAGCGTTATGTGGGGGGGCGAGCAGTACTTC
CDR3aa: CSVMWGGEQYF

v_gene: TRBV6-6
j_gene: TRBJ1-1
len: 15
d_gene: -
abundance: -
CDR3nt: TGTGCCAGCAGTTACTCTGGCGACAGGACAACTGAAGCTTTCTTT
CDR3aa: CASSYSGDRTTEAFF

v_gene: TRBV6-5
j_gene: TRBJ1-1
len: 14
d_gene: -
abundance: -
CDR3nt: TGTGCCAGCAGTTACAGAGTCATGAACACTGAAGCTTTCTTT
CDR3aa: CASSYRVMNTEAFF

v_gene: TRBV10-3
j_gene: TRBJ2-2
len: 15
d_gene: TRBD2
abundance: -
CDR3nt: TGTGCCATCAGCGTCCAGCGGGAGAACACCGGGGAGCTGTTTTTT
CDR3aa: CAISVQRENTGELFF

v_gene: TRBV10-1
j_gene: TRBJ2-1
len: 14
d_gene: TRBD2
abundance: -
CDR3nt: TGCGCCAGCAGTGCGCGGGAGGGCTACAATGAGCAGTTCTTC
CDR3aa: CASSAREGYNEQFF

v_gene: TRBV19
j_gene: TRBJ1-1
len: 15
d_gene: TRBD1
abundance: -
CDR3nt: TGTGCCATCACAGACACAGGGGGCTCGAACACTGAAGCTTTCTTT
CDR3aa: CAITDTGGSNTEAFF